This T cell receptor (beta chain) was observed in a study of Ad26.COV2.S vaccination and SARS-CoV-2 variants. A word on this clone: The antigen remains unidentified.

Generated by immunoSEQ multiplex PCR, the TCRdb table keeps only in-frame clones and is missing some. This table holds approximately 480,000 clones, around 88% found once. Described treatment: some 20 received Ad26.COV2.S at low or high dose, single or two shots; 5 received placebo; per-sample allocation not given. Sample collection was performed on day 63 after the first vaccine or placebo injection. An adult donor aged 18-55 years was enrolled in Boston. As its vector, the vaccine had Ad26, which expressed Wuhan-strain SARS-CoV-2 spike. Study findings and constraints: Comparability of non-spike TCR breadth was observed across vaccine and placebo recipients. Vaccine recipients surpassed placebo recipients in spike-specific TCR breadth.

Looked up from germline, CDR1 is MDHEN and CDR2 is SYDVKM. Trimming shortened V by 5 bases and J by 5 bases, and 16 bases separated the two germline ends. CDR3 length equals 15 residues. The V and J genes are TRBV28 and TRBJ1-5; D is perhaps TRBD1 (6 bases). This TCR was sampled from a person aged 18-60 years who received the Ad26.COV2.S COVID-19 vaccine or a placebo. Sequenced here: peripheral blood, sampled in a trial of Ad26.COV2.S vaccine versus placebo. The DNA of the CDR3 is TGTGCCAGCAGTAATGGGGGCAGGGGTGATCAGCCCCAGCATTTT. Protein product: CASSNGGRGDQPQHF.